This T cell receptor (beta chain) was identified during a study of blood T cell repertoires in COVID-19. Some clones are missing from TCRdb's copy, which holds only in-frame ones; the method was immunoSEQ multiplex PCR. The data show hundreds of thousands of clones, roughly 80% seen once. V lost 3 bases and J lost 4, with 16 bases in between. Per the germline V gene, CDR1 is SGHTS and CDR2 is YDEGEE. CDR3 length: 15 residues. This receptor was identified in a woman of 80 years or more with COVID-19, enrolled during active disease. Source material: peripheral blood. The rearrangement links TRBV5-8 to TRBJ2-5; no clear D. CDR3 DNA sequence: TGTGCCAGCAGCTCCCTTTTGGCCCACCGAGAGACCCAGTACTTC. The encoded protein is CASSSLLAHRETQYF.